A selection of T cell receptor beta chains follows, all from one sample in a study of shared clonotypes between healthy human individuals. TCRdb's copy holds only in-frame clones and misses some; the assay was immunoSEQ multiplex PCR. The sample records about 2.4 million clones, more than 80% being singletons. Source material: naive CD4+ T cells sorted from blood. These receptors were taken from a man younger than 30 in good health. The CDR3 runs from the conserved cysteine through the conserved F or W. Each record gives: V gene, CDR3 protein.

V: TRBV2; CDR3: CASSVGLAGTQETQYF
V: TRBV6-1; CDR3: CASRKGNQETQYF
V: TRBV5-4; CDR3: CASSRGLAGETQYF
V: TRBV6-5; CDR3: CASSYNSHSFYEQYF
V: TRBV21-1; CDR3: CASSLQGDHEQYF
V: TRBV7-9; CDR3: CASSFSFSRGLSYTEAFF
V: TRBV4-1; CDR3: CASSQDGQARLYEQYF
V: TRBV7-9; CDR3: CASSLQLANGELFF
V: TRBV7-9; CDR3: CASSLARGVSYEQYF
V: TRBV6-1; CDR3: CASSDSTLGKQTDTQYF
V: TRBV29-1; CDR3: CSVVPTNTEAFF
V: TRBV19; CDR3: CASSDYNLNTEAFF
V: TRBV5-1; CDR3: CASSKGTGREQPQHF
V: TRBV5-1; CDR3: CASSLQGMNTEAFF
V: TRBV5-1; CDR3: CASSDLDRGTEKLFF
V: TRBV30; CDR3: CAWREIPGYYGYTF
V: TRBV6-5; CDR3: CASSYKPTDQPQHF
V: TRBV5-4; CDR3: CASSLGSGTSYNEQFF
V: TRBV5-1; CDR3: CASRSVGLDTGELFF
V: TRBV11-2; CDR3: CASSLETASYGYTF
V: TRBV18; CDR3: CASSPQGSGEKLFF
V: TRBV6-1; CDR3: CASSESVFGGWRENSPLHF
V: TRBV7-3; CDR3: CASSLLRNTGELFF
V: TRBV6-6; CDR3: CASRMGPSSGNTIYF
V: TRBV5-4; CDR3: CASSVSGREGDTQYF
V: TRBV4-3; CDR3: CASSQDRWQGRTDTQYF
V: TRBV6-1; CDR3: CASSEQGLNEKLFF
V: TRBV5-6; CDR3: CASSLRRQGGYEQYF
V: TRBV6-5; CDR3: CASSSDRVSYEQYF
V: TRBV7-8; CDR3: CASSPPASYEQYF
V: TRBV10-3; CDR3: CAISGEGGRVSYNEQFF
V: TRBV7-5; CDR3: CARSLLVEQYF
V: TRBV5-4; CDR3: CASSPGSLGTTEAFF
V: TRBV6-4; CDR3: CASSDSGYTTDTQYF
V: TRBV27; CDR3: CASGQGRTDTQYF
V: TRBV7-2; CDR3: CASSSGRLQETQYF
V: TRBV5-1; CDR3: CASSLVREGQFF
V: TRBV5-8; CDR3: CASSRRLQETQYF
V: TRBV28; CDR3: CASSAGGRTGELFF
V: TRBV5-1; CDR3: CASSLEAANTGELFF
V: TRBV5-5; CDR3: CASSLGGLAGQETQYF
V: TRBV18; CDR3: CASSPPRTSGGTGELFF
V: TRBV7-9; CDR3: CASSLGRGRQETQYF
V: TRBV9; CDR3: CASSVGWQHTEAFF
V: TRBV4-1; CDR3: CASSQENTGELFF
V: TRBV11-2; CDR3: CASSLDRGPAYEQYF
V: TRBV4-1; CDR3: CASSQTGQENQPQHF
V: TRBV7-6; CDR3: CASSFPLADYNEQFF
V: TRBV11-2; CDR3: CASSLDWKGSREKLFF
V: TRBV10-2; CDR3: CASSDDRTTQGYTF
V: TRBV7-9; CDR3: CASSRGQGEAYEQYF
V: TRBV6-5; CDR3: CASSYSGAYEQYF
V: TRBV27; CDR3: CASSLKGDTGELFF
V: TRBV15; CDR3: CATSRPPYNEQFF
V: TRBV28; CDR3: CASSRDRGITEAFF